This T cell receptor (beta chain) was recorded in a study of CD8+CD57+ T cells in acquired aplastic anemia. Study information: Each DNA sample taken from sorted CD4+ and CD8+ cells came to around 3.4 ug on average.

Germline trimming cut 0 bases from V and 5 bases from J; bases unmatched to any gene: 6. CDR3 length: 15 amino acids. The V gene's germline CDR1 is SGHTA and CDR2 FQGNSA. This clonotype was observed at least ten times. Patients picked for sequencing had shown CD8+CD57+ cell expansion detected by flow cytometry. With no exception, the patients had severe acquired aplastic anemia. When blood sampling took place, the patients had received no therapy. The template for TCR beta VDJ and CDR3 sequence profiling was genomic DNA. TCRdb re-derived calls from the reads in MiXCR, one entry per CDR3 protein. The sample records more than 150,000 distinct CDR3 sequences, 48% being singletons.

The chain is built from TRBV7-2 and TRBJ1-2; 7 bases fit TRBD1. This receptor was taken from a human donor with aplastic anemia. Sequencing was carried out using sorted CD4+, CD8+, or CD8+CD57+ T cells (not recorded which) from PBMCs. CDR3 coding DNA: TGTGCCAGCAGCTTAGCGGGCCAGGGGGGTTATGGCTACACCTTC. This sequence encodes CASSLAGQGGYGYTF. The full variable domain, with the rest looked up from reference TRBV7-2 and TRBJ1-2, is GAGVSQSPSNKVTEKGKDVELRCDPISGHTALYWYRQSLGQGLEFLIYFQGNSAPDKSGLPSDRFSAERTGGSVSTLTIQRTQQEDSAVYLCASSLAGQGGYGYTFGSGTRLTVV.